The rows below give T cell receptor beta chains drawn from one sample of a study of T cell changes during pregnancy in multiple sclerosis. Sequencing used immunoSEQ multiplex PCR; TCRdb keeps in-frame clones, though not all of them. This sample carries 60,000 to 75,000 clones, more than 85% of them seen once, and the ten largest clones take roughly 0.85%. The sequencing used peripheral blood, collected before pregnancy. These TCRs come from a female donor with multiple sclerosis, enrolled in a pregnancy study. The CDR3 runs from the conserved cysteine through the conserved F or W. D genes are given only for firm matches. Only part of the rows carry a size: once, few, many, or a class if the clone is expanded.

CDR3 protein: CASSGGREGQGALGELFF
CDR3 DNA: TGTGCCAGCAGTGGGGGCCGGGAGGGACAGGGCGCCCTCGGGGAGCTGTTTTTT
J gene: TRBJ2-2
D gene: .
V gene: TRBV25-1
clone size: .

CDR3 protein: CASSLDWGSDTEAFF
CDR3 DNA: TGTGCCAGCAGCTTAGATTGGGGCAGTGACACTGAAGCTTTCTTT
J gene: TRBJ1-1
D gene: .
V gene: TRBV11-2
clone size: .

CDR3 protein: CSVDRTGGNYGYTF
CDR3 DNA: TGCAGCGTTGACAGGACAGGGGGCAACTATGGCTACACCTTC
J gene: TRBJ1-2
D gene: TRBD1
V gene: TRBV29-1
clone size: .

CDR3 protein: CASSYSSVSGANVLTF
CDR3 DNA: TGTGCCAGCAGTTACTCGTCCGTTTCTGGGGCCAACGTCCTGACTTTC
J gene: TRBJ2-6
D gene: .
V gene: TRBV6-5
clone size: .

CDR3 protein: CASSAYQAEQFF
CDR3 DNA: TGTGCCAGCAGCGCGTATCAGGCGGAGCAGTTCTTC
J gene: TRBJ2-1
D gene: .
V gene: TRBV9
clone size: .

CDR3 protein: CASSVEDSGEDTQYF
CDR3 DNA: TGTGCCAGCAGCGTAGAAGATAGCGGGGAGGATACGCAGTATTTT
J gene: TRBJ2-3
D gene: TRBD2
V gene: TRBV9
clone size: .

CDR3 protein: CASSETLGGGYTF
CDR3 DNA: TGTGCCAGCAGTGAAACCCTGGGGGGGGGCTACACCTTC
J gene: TRBJ1-2
D gene: .
V gene: TRBV6-1
clone size: .

CDR3 protein: CASSSKTGSTEAFF
CDR3 DNA: TGTGCCAGCAGCTCCAAAACAGGGTCCACTGAAGCTTTCTTT
J gene: TRBJ1-1
D gene: .
V gene: TRBV7-6
clone size: .

CDR3 protein: CASSLAIFGNTIYF
CDR3 DNA: TGTGCCAGCAGCTTAGCTATATTTGGAAACACCATATATTTT
J gene: TRBJ1-3
D gene: .
V gene: TRBV7-2
clone size: .

CDR3 protein: CASSYRQGAGYTEAFF
CDR3 DNA: TGTGCCAGCAGCTACCGACAGGGGGCGGGTTACACTGAAGCTTTCTTT
J gene: TRBJ1-1
D gene: TRBD1
V gene: TRBV7-2
clone size: .

CDR3 protein: CASSLGGNTEAFF
CDR3 DNA: TGTGCCAGTAGTTTGGGGGGGAACACTGAAGCTTTCTTT
J gene: TRBJ1-1
D gene: .
V gene: TRBV19
clone size: .

CDR3 protein: CAWSVRAGGAGSYNSPLHF
CDR3 DNA: TGTGCCTGGAGTGTACGGGCAGGGGGTGCGGGCTCCTATAATTCACCCCTCCACTTT
J gene: TRBJ1-6
D gene: TRBD1
V gene: TRBV30
clone size: .

CDR3 protein: CASSPGGTNRNEKLFF
CDR3 DNA: TGTGCCAGCAGCCCCGGGGGAACGAATCGCAATGAAAAACTGTTTTTT
J gene: TRBJ1-4
D gene: .
V gene: TRBV5-4
clone size: .

CDR3 protein: CAWSQGMGGNTIYF
CDR3 DNA: TGTGCCTGGAGCCAGGGAATGGGAGGAAACACCATATATTTT
J gene: TRBJ1-3
D gene: .
V gene: TRBV30
clone size: .

CDR3 protein: CASSRMTGAQETQYF
CDR3 DNA: TGTGCCAGCAGCCGGATGACAGGAGCGCAAGAGACCCAGTACTTC
J gene: TRBJ2-5
D gene: .
V gene: TRBV5-6
clone size: .

CDR3 protein: CASSLKGARGEQYF
CDR3 DNA: TGCGCCAGCAGCTTGAAGGGGGCGAGGGGCGAGCAGTACTTC
J gene: TRBJ2-7
D gene: TRBD1
V gene: TRBV5-1
clone size: .

CDR3 protein: CASSPREGPGYEQYF
CDR3 DNA: TGCGCCAGCAGCCCTCGGGAGGGGCCAGGCTACGAGCAGTACTTC
J gene: TRBJ2-7
D gene: TRBD2
V gene: TRBV5-1
clone size: .

CDR3 protein: CASSLRLAGGADTQYF
CDR3 DNA: TGTGCCAGCAGCTTAAGGCTAGCGGGGGGCGCAGATACGCAGTATTTT
J gene: TRBJ2-3
D gene: TRBD2
V gene: TRBV7-2
clone size: .

CDR3 protein: CASSEGLAGLDTQYF
CDR3 DNA: TGTGCCAGCAGTGAGGGGCTAGCGGGATTAGATACGCAGTATTTT
J gene: TRBJ2-3
D gene: TRBD2
V gene: TRBV2
clone size: .

CDR3 protein: CASSQGTGTYEQYF
CDR3 DNA: TGCGCCAGCAGCCAAGGTACAGGGACCTACGAGCAGTACTTC
J gene: TRBJ2-7
D gene: .
V gene: TRBV5-1
clone size: once